This passage covers 12 T cell receptor beta chains from one sample sequenced in a study of T cell repertoires in cytomegalovirus infection. TCRdb called the reads again in MiXCR, with one record for every CDR3 protein. The sample lists approximately 160,000 distinct CDR3 sequences, roughly a sixth occurring once. Sequencing used CD8+ T cells from PBMCs. Receptors originate from a human donor in good health (CMV status not recorded). Some clones in this sample may be carry-over from other donors' samples.

This clonotype was observed a few times. The CDR3 region is CASSYGQGIYNEQFF. The CDR3 nucleotides are TGTGCCAGCAGTTACGGTCAGGGTATCTACAATGAGCAGTTCTTC. V is TRBV6-2 or TRBV6-3 and J is TRBJ2-1; the D gene is possibly TRBD1 (5 bases). The CDR3 covers 15 residues. The V gene lost 2 bases and the J gene lost 3 bases, with 11 bases spanning the gap. The germline gives CDR1 MNHEY, CDR2 SVGEGT.

The V gene is TRBV7-9, the J gene TRBJ1-2, with 7 bases aligning to TRBD1. CDR1 is SEHNR, CDR2 FQNEAQ, per germline (reference sequence). The V segment lost 7 bases and the J segment 0 bases; nucleotides outside the gene matches: 17. The CDR3 length is 18 residues. The CDR3 DNA sequence: TGTGCCAGCACCCCCTTGGGGACAGCCTTACTAACTAACTATGGCTACACCTTC. Its translation is CASTPLGTALLTNYGYTF.

The chain carries TRBV20-1 and TRBJ2-1, with a possible D match to TRBD1 (5 bases). V was shortened by 0 bases and J by 6 bases, with 9 bases between the two germline ends. The CDR3 has 13 residues. CDR1 is DFQATT and CDR2 is SNEGSKA in the germline V gene (reference sequence). CDR3 loop: CSARDGATNEQFF. The CDR3 region has the DNA TGCAGTGCTAGAGATGGGGCTACCAATGAGCAGTTCTTC.

In this sample, this clonotype turned up a few times. The chain recombines TRBV7-9 with TRBJ2-7; D may be TRBD1 (5 bases). The CDR3 is 14 residues long. Trimming left V 5 bases short and J 4 bases short, with 15 bases between. CDR1 is SEHNR, CDR2 FQNEAQ, per germline (reference sequence). CDR3 sequence reads: CASSPPDRHYEQYF. The DNA for the CDR3 is TGTGCCAGCAGCCCACCCGACAGACATTACGAGCAGTACTTC.

This clonotype was detected only a few times. CDR3 coding DNA: TGTGCCAGCAGCTTAGCGGGGGACCCGGCCAAAAACATTCAGTACTTC. Residues: CASSLAGDPAKNIQYF. The chain is built from TRBV7-2 and TRBJ2-4, with D perhaps being TRBD1 or TRBD2 (5 bases each). Germline V gives CDR1 SGHTA, CDR2 FQGNSA. The CDR3 totals 16 residues. V lost 0 bases, J lost 1 base, and 10 bases lay in between.

A few counts support this clonotype. The CDR3 sequence is CASSLQTGGEKLFF. In DNA, the CDR3 is TGTGCCAGCAGTCTCCAGACAGGGGGGGAAAAACTGTTTTTT. This rearrangement joins TRBV27 to TRBJ1-4, with 9 bases that match TRBD1. V trimming: 5 bases; J trimming: 8 bases; junction bases outside the gene matches: 6. This CDR3 has 14 amino acids. The germline V gene encodes CDR1 MNHEY and CDR2 SMNVEV (reference sequence).

This CDR3 reads CSARPPEASSYEQYF. Here the CDR3 DNA reads TGCAGTGCTAGACCCCCGGAGGCGTCCTCCTACGAGCAGTACTTC. The chain recombines TRBV20-1 with TRBJ2-7, with D perhaps matching TRBD2 (5 bases). The CDR3 extends over 15 amino acids. Germline V gene sequence: CDR1 DFQATT, CDR2 SNEGSKA (reference sequence). The germline V and J ends were trimmed by 2 bases and 0 bases, with 14 bases remaining between them.

The chain uses TRBV6-4 and TRBJ2-1; TRBD2 matches 8 bases. The CDR3 runs to 18 residues. CDR1 MRHNA and CDR2 SNTAGT come from the germline V gene. The junction had 14 bases not matched to a gene; V was cut back by 4 bases and J by 3 bases. The CDR3 DNA reads TGTGCCAGCAGTGGTAACTGTCTAGCGGGCCGATTCTACAATGAGCAGTTCTTC. Its translation is CASSGNCLAGRFYNEQFF.

This clonotype was detected only a few times. The V gene is TRBV28, the J gene TRBJ2-7; 7 bases are a match to TRBD1. The CDR3 is 13 amino acids. CDR1 is MDHEN and CDR2 is SYDVKM in the germline V gene. V dropped 6 bases and J dropped 4; count of bases not matched to a gene: 6. The CDR3 region has the DNA TGTGCCAGCAGACCCGACAGGGCATACGAGCAGTACTTC. Translated: CASRPDRAYEQYF.

The CDR3 region is CSAKSRGGAYNEQFF. CDR3 coding DNA: TGCAGTGCTAAGTCGCGGGGGGGAGCCTACAATGAGCAGTTCTTC. The J gene is TRBJ2-1, the V gene TRBV20-1; 9 nucleotides match TRBD2. V lost 4 bases to trimming and J lost 2 bases; unmatched junction nucleotides: 6. CDR1 and CDR2 (germline): DFQATT, SNEGSKA (reference sequence). This CDR3 comprises 15 residues.

This clonotype was seen a few times. This chain uses TRBV7-2 with TRBJ2-5; D perhaps matches TRBD1 (6 bases). V was trimmed by 4 bases and J by 5 bases, leaving 17 bases between them. CDR3 size: 15 residues. The germline gives CDR1 SGHTA, CDR2 FQGNSA. The CDR3 region is CASSCDRPSWETQYF. The DNA of the CDR3 is TGTGCCAGCAGCTGCGACAGGCCCTCATGGGAGACCCAGTACTTC.

This clonotype was seen many times. J is TRBJ2-1 and V is TRBV7-2; D might be TRBD2 (5 bases). Trimming stripped 2 bases from V and 3 bases from J, with 11 bases between. Germline V gene lookup returns CDR1 SGHTA and CDR2 FQGNSA. The CDR3 is made up of 15 amino acids. The CDR3 DNA reads TGTGCCAGCAGCTTAAACAAGCGGATCTACAATGAGCAGTTCTTC. It codes for CASSLNKRIYNEQFF.